The T cell receptor (beta chain) described here comes from a study of OX40 agonist ivuxolimab in advanced cancers. Study summary: Three patients showed partial responses: one hepatocellular carcinoma and two cutaneous melanoma cases. Findings and caveats of the study: Averaging showed that CD8+ T cells had more expanded clones than CD4+ did.

The repertoire was sequenced with immunoSEQ multiplex PCR; TCRdb's copy has only in-frame clones and lacks some. This sample yields approximately 94,000 clones, of which 92% are seen a single time; less than 3.5% belongs to the top ten. Trimming removed 0 bases from V and 3 bases from J; junction bases left unmatched: 2. Looked up from germline, CDR1 is SGDLS and CDR2 is YYNGEE. This CDR3 region has 15 residues. Note on this clone: Its target is unknown.

The specimen comprised CD4+ or CD8+ T cells sorted from blood, sampled in a trial of the OX40 agonist ivuxolimab. This receptor was identified in an adult with an advanced solid tumor such as melanoma, head and neck, liver or kidney cancer. The rearrangement joins TRBV9 to TRBJ1-3; 8 bases line up with TRBD1. CDR3 coding DNA: TGTGCCAGCAGCGTAGGAACAGGGGGTGGAAACACCATATATTTT. This sequence encodes CASSVGTGGGNTIYF.